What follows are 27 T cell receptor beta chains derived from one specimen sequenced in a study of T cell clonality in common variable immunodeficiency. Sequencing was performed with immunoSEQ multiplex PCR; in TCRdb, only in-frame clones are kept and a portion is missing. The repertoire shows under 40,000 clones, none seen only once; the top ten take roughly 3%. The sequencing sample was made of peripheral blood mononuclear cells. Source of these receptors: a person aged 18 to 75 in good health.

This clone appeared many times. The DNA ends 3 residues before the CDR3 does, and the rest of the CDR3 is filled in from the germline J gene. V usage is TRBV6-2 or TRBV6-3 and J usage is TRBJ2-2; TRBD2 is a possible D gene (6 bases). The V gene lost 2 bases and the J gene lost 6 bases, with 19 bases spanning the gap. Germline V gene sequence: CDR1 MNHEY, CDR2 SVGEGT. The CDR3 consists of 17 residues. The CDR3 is CASSYKASAPRSGELFF. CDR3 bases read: TGTGCCAGCAGTTACAAGGCTAGCGCTCCGAGGTCCGGGGAG.

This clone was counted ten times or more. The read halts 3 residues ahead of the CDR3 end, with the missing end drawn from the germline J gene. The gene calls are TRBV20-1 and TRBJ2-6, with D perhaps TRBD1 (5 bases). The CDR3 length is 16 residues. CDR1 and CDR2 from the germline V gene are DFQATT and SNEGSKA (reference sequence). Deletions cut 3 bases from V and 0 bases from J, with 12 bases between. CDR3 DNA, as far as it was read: TGCAGTGCTAGTCAAGGGGTGCTCTCTGGGGCCAACGTC. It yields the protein CSASQGVLSGANV. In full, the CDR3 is CSASQGVLSGANVLTF.

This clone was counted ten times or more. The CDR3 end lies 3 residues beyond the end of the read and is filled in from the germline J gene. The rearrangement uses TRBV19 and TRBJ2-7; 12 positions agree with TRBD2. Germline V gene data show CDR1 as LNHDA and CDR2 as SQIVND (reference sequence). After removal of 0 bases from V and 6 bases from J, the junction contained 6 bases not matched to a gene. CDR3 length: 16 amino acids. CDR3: CASSIDLLAGGSEQYF. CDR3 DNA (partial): TGTGCCAGTAGTATAGATCTCCTAGCGGGAGGGAGCGAG.

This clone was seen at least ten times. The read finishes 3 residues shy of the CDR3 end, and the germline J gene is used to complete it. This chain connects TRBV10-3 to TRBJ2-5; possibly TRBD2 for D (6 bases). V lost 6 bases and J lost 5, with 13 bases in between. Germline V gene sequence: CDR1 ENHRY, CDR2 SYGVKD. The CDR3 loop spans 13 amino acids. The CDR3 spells CAIRVAVGETQYF. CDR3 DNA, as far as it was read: TGTGCCATCAGGGTAGCGGTAGGGGAGACC.

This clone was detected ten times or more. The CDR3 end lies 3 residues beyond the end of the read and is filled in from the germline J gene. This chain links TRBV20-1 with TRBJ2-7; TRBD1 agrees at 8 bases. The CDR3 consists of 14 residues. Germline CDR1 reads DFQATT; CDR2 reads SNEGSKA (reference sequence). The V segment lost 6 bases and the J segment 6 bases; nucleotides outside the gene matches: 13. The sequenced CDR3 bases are TGCAGTGCCAACCCCGGGACAGGAAACATCGAG. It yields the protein CSANPGTGNIE. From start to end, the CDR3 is CSANPGTGNIEQYF.

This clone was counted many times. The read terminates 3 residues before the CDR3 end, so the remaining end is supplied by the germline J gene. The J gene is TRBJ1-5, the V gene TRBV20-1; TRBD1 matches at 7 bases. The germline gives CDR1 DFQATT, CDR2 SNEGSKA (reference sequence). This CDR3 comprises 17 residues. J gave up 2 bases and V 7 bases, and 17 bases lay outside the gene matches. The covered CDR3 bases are TGCAGTGTAATGAGACAGGGCCGGGGCTCGGGCAATCAGCCC. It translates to CSVMRQGRGSGNQP. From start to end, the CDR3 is CSVMRQGRGSGNQPQHF.

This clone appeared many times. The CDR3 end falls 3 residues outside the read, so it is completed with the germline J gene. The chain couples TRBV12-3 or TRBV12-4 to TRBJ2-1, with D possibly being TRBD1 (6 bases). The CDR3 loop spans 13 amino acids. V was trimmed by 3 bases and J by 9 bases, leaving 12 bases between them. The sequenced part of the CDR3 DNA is TGTGCCAGCAGTTTTTCAGGGGAAGGTGAG. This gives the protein CASSFSGEGE. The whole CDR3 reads CASSFSGEGEQFF.

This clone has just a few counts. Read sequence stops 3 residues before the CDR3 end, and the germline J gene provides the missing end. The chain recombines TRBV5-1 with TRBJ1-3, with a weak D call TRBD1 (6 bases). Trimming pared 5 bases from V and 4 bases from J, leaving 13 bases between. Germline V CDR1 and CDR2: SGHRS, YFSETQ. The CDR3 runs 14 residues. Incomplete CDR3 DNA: TGCGCCAGCAGTCGGGACAATCTAGGAAACACC. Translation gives CASSRDNLGNT. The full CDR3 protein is CASSRDNLGNTIYF.

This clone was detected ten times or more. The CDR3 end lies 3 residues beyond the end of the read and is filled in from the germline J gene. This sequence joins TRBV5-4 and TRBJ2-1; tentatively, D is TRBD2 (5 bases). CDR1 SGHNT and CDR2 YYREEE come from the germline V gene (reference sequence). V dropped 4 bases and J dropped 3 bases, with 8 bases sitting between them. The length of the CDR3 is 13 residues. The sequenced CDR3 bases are TGTGCCAGCAGCGTCGACTACTACAATGAG. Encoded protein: CASSVDYYNE. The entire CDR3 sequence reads CASSVDYYNEQFF.

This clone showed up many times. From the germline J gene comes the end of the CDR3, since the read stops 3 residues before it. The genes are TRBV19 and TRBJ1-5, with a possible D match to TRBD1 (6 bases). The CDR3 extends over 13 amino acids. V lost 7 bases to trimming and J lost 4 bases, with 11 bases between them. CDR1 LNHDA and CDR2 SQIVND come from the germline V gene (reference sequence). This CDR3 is CASKQGINQPQHF. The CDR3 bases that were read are TGTGCCAGTAAGCAGGGGATTAATCAGCCC.

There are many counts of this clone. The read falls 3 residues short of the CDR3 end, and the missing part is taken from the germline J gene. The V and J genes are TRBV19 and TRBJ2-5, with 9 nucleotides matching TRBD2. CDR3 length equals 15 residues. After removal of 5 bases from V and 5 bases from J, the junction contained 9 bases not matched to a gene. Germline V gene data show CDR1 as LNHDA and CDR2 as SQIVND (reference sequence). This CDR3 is CASSDSGGLRETQYF. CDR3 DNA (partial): TGTGCCAGTAGTGACAGCGGGGGGCTAAGGGAGACC.

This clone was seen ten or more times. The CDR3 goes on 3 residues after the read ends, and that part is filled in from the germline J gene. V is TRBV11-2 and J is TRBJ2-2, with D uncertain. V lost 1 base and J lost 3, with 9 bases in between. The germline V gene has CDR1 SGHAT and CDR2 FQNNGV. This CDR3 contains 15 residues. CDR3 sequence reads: CASSLGAIYTGELFF. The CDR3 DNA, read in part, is TGTGCCAGCAGCTTAGGGGCCATTTACACCGGGGAG.

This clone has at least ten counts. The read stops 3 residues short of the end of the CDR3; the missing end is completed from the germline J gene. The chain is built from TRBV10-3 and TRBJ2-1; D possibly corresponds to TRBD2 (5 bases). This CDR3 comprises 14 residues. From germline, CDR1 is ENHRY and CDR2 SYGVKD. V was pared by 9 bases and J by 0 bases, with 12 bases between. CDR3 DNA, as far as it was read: TGTGCCATATCTTCGGGGAGCTCCTACAATGAG. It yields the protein CAISSGSSYNE. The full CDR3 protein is CAISSGSSYNEQFF.

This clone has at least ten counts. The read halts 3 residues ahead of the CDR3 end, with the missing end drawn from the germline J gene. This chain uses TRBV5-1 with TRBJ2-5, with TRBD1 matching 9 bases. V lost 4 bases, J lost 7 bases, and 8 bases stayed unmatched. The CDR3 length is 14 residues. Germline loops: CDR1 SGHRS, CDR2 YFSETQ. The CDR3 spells CASSLTGGEGTQYF. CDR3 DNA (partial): TGCGCCAGCAGCCTAACAGGGGGCGAGGGGACC.

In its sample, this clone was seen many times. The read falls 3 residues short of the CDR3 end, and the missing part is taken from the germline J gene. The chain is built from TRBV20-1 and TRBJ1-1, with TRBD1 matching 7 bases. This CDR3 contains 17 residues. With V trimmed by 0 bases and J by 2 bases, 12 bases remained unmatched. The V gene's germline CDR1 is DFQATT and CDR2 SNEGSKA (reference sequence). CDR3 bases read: TGCAGTGCTAGAGATCCTTCCACCGGGACAGCTAACACTGAA. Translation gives CSARDPSTGTANTE. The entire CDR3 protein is CSARDPSTGTANTEAFF.

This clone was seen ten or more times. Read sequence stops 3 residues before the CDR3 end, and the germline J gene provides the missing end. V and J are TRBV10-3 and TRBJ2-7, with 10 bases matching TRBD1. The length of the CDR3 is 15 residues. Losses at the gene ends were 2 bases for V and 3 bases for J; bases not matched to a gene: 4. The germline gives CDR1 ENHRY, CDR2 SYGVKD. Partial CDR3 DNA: TGTGCCATCAGTGAGGGGACAGGGGTAGGCTACGAG. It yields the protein CAISEGTGVGYE. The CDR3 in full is CAISEGTGVGYEQYF.

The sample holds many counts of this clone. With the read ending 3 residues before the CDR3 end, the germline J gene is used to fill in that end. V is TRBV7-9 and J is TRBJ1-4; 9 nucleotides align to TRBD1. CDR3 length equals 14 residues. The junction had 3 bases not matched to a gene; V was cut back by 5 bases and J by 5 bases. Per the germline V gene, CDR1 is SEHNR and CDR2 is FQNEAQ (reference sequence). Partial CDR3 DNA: TGTGCCAGCAGCCCCGGACAGGGGAATGAAAAA. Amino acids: CASSPGQGNEK. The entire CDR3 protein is CASSPGQGNEKLFF.

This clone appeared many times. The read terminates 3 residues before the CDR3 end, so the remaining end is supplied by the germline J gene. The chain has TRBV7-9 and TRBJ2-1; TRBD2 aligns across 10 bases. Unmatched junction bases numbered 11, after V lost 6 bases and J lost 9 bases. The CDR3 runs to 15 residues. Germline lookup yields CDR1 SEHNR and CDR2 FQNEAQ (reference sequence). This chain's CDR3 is CASSSTSGSTSEQFF. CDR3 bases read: TGTGCCAGCAGTTCGACTAGCGGGTCTACAAGTGAG.

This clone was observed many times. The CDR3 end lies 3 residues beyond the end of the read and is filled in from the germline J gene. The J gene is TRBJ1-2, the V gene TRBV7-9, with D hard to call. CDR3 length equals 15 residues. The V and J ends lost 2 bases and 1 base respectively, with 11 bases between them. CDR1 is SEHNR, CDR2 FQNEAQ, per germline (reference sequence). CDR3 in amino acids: CASSLSTAFNYGYTF. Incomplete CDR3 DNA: TGTGCCAGCAGCTTAAGCACAGCATTTAACTATGGC. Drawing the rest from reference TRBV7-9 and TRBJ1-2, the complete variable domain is DTGVSQNPRHKITKRGQNVTFRCDPISEHNRLYWYRQTLGQGPEFLTYFQNEAQLEKSRLLSDRFSAERPKGSFSTLEIQRTEQGDSAMYLCASSLSTAFNYGYTFGSGTRLTVV.

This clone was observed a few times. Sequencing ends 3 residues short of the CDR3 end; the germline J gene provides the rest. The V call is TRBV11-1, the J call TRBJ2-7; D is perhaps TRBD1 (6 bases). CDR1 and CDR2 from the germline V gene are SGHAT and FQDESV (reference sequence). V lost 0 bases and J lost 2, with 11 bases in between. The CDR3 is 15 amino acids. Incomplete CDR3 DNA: TGTGCCAGCAGCTTAGCCAGGACAGCCACCTACGAG. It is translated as CASSLARTATYE. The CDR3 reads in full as CASSLARTATYEQYF.

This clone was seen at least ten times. The CDR3 reads CASSEGGQSDYEQYF. CDR3 DNA (partial): TGTGCCAGCAGCGAAGGCGGACAGTCCGATTACGAG. The gene calls are TRBV5-4 and TRBJ2-7, with a possible D match to TRBD1 (6 bases). The read terminates 3 residues ahead of where the CDR3 ends, so the germline J gene completes it. The ends were cut back, 4 bases at V and 4 bases at J, with 18 bases in the middle. Germline lookup yields CDR1 SGHNT and CDR2 YYREEE (reference sequence). The CDR3 length is 15 residues.

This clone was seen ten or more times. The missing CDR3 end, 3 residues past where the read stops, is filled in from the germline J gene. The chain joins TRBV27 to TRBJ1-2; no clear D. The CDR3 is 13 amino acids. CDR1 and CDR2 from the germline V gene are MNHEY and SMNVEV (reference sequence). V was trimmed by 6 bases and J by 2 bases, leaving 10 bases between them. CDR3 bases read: TGTGCCAGCAGAGACAACAGAAACTATGGC. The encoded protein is CASRDNRNYG. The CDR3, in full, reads CASRDNRNYGYTF.

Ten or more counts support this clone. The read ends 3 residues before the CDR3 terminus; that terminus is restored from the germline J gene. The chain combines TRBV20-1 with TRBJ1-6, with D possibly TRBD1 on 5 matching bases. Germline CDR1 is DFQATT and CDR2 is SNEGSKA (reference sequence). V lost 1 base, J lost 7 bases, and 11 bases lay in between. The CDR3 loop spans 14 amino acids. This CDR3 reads CSARGRQLNSPLHF. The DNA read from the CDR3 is TGCAGTGCTAGAGGGCGACAGTTGAATTCACCC.

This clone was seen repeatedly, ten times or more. Here the CDR3 reads CSARDPSGRVNEQFF. CDR3 DNA (partial): TGCAGTGCTAGAGATCCTAGCGGGAGGGTGAATGAG. The chain employs TRBV20-1 and TRBJ2-1; the match to TRBD2 covers 12 bases. The DNA ends 3 residues before the CDR3 does, and the rest of the CDR3 is filled in from the germline J gene. Germline V lookup: CDR1 DFQATT, CDR2 SNEGSKA (reference sequence). Losses at the gene ends were 0 bases for V and 7 bases for J; bases not matched to a gene: 4. The CDR3 is 15 amino acids.

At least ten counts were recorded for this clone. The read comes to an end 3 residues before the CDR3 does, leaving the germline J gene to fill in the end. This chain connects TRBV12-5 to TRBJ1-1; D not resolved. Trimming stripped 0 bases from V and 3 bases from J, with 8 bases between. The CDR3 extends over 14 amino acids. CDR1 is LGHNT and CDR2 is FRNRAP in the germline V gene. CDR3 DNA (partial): TGTGCTAGTGGTTTGGTAGAGTTAGACACTGAA. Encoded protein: CASGLVELDTE. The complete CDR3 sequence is CASGLVELDTEAFF.

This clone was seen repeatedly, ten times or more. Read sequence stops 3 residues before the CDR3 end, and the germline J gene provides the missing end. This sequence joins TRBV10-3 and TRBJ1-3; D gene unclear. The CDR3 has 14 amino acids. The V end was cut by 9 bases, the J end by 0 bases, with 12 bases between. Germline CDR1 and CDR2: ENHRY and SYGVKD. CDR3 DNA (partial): TGTGCCATTGGAGGACTGAACTCTGGAAACACC. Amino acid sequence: CAIGGLNSGNT. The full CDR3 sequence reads CAIGGLNSGNTIYF.

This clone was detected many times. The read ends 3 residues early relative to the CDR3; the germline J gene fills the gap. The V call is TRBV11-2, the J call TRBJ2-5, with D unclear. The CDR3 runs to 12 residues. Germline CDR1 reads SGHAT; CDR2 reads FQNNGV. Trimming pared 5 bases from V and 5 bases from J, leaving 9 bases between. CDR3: CASSTLVETQYF. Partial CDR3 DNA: TGTGCCAGCAGCACCTTAGTGGAGACC.